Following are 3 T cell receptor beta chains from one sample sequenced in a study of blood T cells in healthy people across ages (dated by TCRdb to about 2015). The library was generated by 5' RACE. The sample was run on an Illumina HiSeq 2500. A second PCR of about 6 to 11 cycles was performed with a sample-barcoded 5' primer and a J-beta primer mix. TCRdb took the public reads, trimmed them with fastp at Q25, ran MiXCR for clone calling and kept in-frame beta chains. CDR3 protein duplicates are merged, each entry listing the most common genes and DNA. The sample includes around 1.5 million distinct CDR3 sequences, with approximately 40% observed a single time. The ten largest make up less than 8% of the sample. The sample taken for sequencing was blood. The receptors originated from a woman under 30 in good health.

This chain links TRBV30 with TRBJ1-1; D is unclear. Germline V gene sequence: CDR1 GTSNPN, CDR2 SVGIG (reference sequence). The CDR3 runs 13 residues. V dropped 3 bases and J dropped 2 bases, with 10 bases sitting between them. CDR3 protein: CAWSADVNTEAFF. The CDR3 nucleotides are TGTGCCTGGAGCGCCGACGTAAACACTGAAGCTTTCTTT.

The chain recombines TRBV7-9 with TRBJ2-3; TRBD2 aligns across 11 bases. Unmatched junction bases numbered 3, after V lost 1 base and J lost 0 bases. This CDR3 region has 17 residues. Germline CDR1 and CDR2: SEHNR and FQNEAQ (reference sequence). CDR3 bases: TGTGCCAGCAGCTTAGGACTAGCGGGACATAGCACAGATACGCAGTATTTT. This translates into CASSLGLAGHSTDTQYF.

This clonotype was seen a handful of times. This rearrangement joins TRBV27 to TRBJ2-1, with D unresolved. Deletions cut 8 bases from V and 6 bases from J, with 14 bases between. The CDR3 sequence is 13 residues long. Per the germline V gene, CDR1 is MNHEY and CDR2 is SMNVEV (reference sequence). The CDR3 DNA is TGTGCCAGCTCACCAGGTGGGGTCAATGAGCAGTTCTTC. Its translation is CASSPGGVNEQFF.